This paragraph reports one T cell receptor beta chain. Its target is not known. The data originate from a study of monozygotic twins with inflammatory bowel disease. A template switching step added UMIs, each with a 6-nucleotide sample barcode. From its re-call of the 5' RACE reads, TCRdb lists each CDR3 protein once, without DNA. Its clone listing holds roughly 100,000 distinct CDR3 sequences. Sampling involved one blood draw (2.5 ml) for every donor. Study-level points and caveats: T cell subtypes were not distinguishable in this analysis.

The sequenced sample was blood. The sequence derives from a human donor with ulcerative colitis or Crohn's disease, or a healthy co-twin of an affected twin (not recorded which).

CDR3 region: CASSRSGSTDTQYF. This chain uses TRBV3-1 with TRBJ2-3; TCRdb proposes TRBD2, but this gene call is untestable without DNA. Germline V gene data show CDR1 as LGHDT and CDR2 as YNNKEL (reference sequence). This CDR3 has 14 residues.